The next 20 T cell receptor beta chains were all read from a single sample in a study of cytomegalovirus exposure and HLA in healthy donors. It was with 60 Vbeta and 13 Jbeta primers that the PCR ran. Clones were read by immunoSEQ multiplex PCR, and TCRdb kept only the in-frame ones, dropping some. The sample lists approximately 200,000 clones, 75% to 90% seen once, with 6.5% in the top ten. The sequenced sample consisted of PBMCs. Every receptor here comes from a woman aged 45 to 65 in good health and CMV-seropositive.

The V gene is TRBV5-6, the J gene TRBJ2-7; 11 bases line up with TRBD2. With 4 bases clipped from V and 0 bases from J, the junction kept 9 bases outside the gene matches. The CDR3 has 17 amino acids. CDR1 is SGHDT, CDR2 YYEEEE, per germline. CDR3 bases: TGTGCCAGCAGCCCCAATCGACTAGCGGGGACCTCCTACGAGCAGTACTTC. As protein: CASSPNRLAGTSYEQYF.

This clone was seen a single time. The chain uses TRBV9 and TRBJ1-6, with D tentatively TRBD1 (5 bases). Germline V gene lookup returns CDR1 SGDLS and CDR2 YYNGEE. This CDR3 has 11 residues. V lost 4 bases to trimming and J lost 14 bases, with 10 bases between them. CDR3 amino acids: CASSSGGSLHF. In DNA, the CDR3 is TGTGCCAGCAGCTCCGGGGGGTCCCTCCACTTT.

The rearrangement joins TRBV2 to TRBJ2-1; 11 nucleotides line up with TRBD1. This CDR3 region has 14 residues. V lost 6 bases to trimming and J lost 8 bases; unmatched junction nucleotides: 6. Germline CDR1 is SNHLY and CDR2 is FYNNEI. In DNA, the CDR3 is TGTGCCAGCAGGCGGACAGGGGGCTTGGATGAGCAGTTCTTC. It encodes CASRRTGGLDEQFF.

This sequence joins TRBV7-9 and TRBJ1-4, with unresolved D. Germline loops: CDR1 SEHNR, CDR2 FQNEAQ (reference sequence). Trimming removed 2 bases from V and 6 bases from J, with 13 bases in between. The CDR3 consists of 15 residues. The CDR3 DNA follows: TGTGCCAGCAGCTTATATACAGCATTGGATGAAAAACTGTTTTTT. Its protein is CASSLYTALDEKLFF.

The chain employs TRBV10-3 and TRBJ1-1, with D perhaps TRBD1 (5 bases). This CDR3 has 16 amino acids. Between the trimmed V and J ends, which lost 0 bases and 0 bases, there was a span of 11 bases. Germline values: CDR1 ENHRY, CDR2 SYGVKD. The CDR3 nucleotides read TGTGCCATCAGTGAGTCACCAGGGATCATGAACACTGAAGCTTTCTTT. Encoded protein: CAISESPGIMNTEAFF.

This chain connects TRBV10-3 to TRBJ2-2; 7 bases match TRBD1. The CDR3 loop spans 17 amino acids. V shed 0 bases and J 4 bases; nucleotides not matched to a gene: 8. The germline gives CDR1 ENHRY, CDR2 SYGVKD. The CDR3 loop is CAISESLLGQTTGELFF. DNA for the CDR3: TGTGCCATCAGTGAGTCCTTGCTGGGACAGACCACCGGGGAGCTGTTTTTT.

The chain carries TRBV19 and TRBJ1-4; TRBD1 matches at 8 bases. Trimming took 5 bases from V and 5 from J; bases not matched to a gene: 1. The CDR3 length is 13 residues. Germline CDR1 is LNHDA and CDR2 is SQIVND (reference sequence). CDR3 amino acids: CASSRQGNEKLFF. The DNA of the CDR3 is TGTGCCAGTAGTCGACAGGGGAATGAAAAACTGTTTTTT.

This chain uses TRBV6-5 with TRBJ2-2, with 8 bases lining up with TRBD2. The germline V gene encodes CDR1 MNHEY and CDR2 SVGAGI. The CDR3 spans 16 residues. V dropped 2 bases and J dropped 4; count of bases not matched to a gene: 6. In DNA, the CDR3 is TGTGCCAGCAGTTACGGGGCGGGGGGATCCACCGGGGAGCTGTTTTTT. Translation: CASSYGAGGSTGELFF.

The chain carries TRBV19 and TRBJ2-5, with 8 bases lining up with TRBD1. The junction had 5 bases not matched to a gene; V was cut back by 6 bases and J by 5 bases. The CDR3 runs to 13 residues. The V gene's germline CDR1 is LNHDA and CDR2 SQIVND (reference sequence). The CDR3 reads CASRRQGLETQYF. In DNA, the CDR3 is TGTGCCAGTAGACGACAGGGGTTGGAGACCCAGTACTTC.

The sample holds one count of this clone. The chain uses TRBV5-5 and TRBJ1-1; tentative D call: TRBD1 (6 bases). The ends were cut back, 5 bases at V and 9 bases at J, with 20 bases in the middle. This CDR3 is built from 14 residues. CDR1 is SGHKS, CDR2 YYEKEE, per germline (reference sequence). This CDR3 is CASRGRGFLRQAFF. DNA of the CDR3: TGTGCCAGCAGAGGGAGGGGGTTCTTGAGGCAAGCTTTCTTT.

This clone showed up just once. V gene TRBV27 combines with J gene TRBJ1-2; 7 positions match TRBD1. The CDR3 totals 17 residues. With 1 base clipped from V and 5 bases from J, the junction kept 13 bases outside the gene matches. Germline V gives CDR1 MNHEY, CDR2 SMNVEV (reference sequence). The CDR3 reads CASSLYNKGQLGYGYTF. CDR3 DNA sequence: TGTGCCAGCAGTTTATACAATAAGGGACAGCTTGGTTATGGCTACACCTTC.

Notes on this clone: Other DNA sequences within the sample encode an identical CDR3. The chain carries TRBV28 and TRBJ2-2; 9 nucleotides line up with TRBD1. Germline assignment: CDR1 MDHEN and CDR2 SYDVKM. J gave up 7 bases and V 5 bases, and 5 bases lay outside the gene matches. The CDR3 spans 14 residues. For the CDR3, the DNA is TGTGCCAGCAGTCTCAGACAGGGGGTCGGGGAGCTGTTTTTT. Protein product: CASSLRQGVGELFF.

V gene TRBV2 combines with J gene TRBJ1-2, with D maybe TRBD1 (6 bases). CDR3 length: 14 residues. V shed 8 bases and J shed 3 bases, with 16 bases lying between them. Germline CDR1 SNHLY, CDR2 FYNNEI. The CDR3 coding sequence is TGTGCCAGCGTGGGGGGGGCGCGGGACTATGGCTACACCTTC. This translates into CASVGGARDYGYTF.

This clone was observed once. CDR3 sequence (DNA): TGTGCCAGCAGGCCAGTAGGAGGTCACAATGAGCAGTTCTTC. Its translation: CASRPVGGHNEQFF. The rearrangement joins TRBV7-2 to TRBJ2-1; perhaps TRBD2 as D (5 bases). With 6 bases removed from V and 5 bases from J, the gap between germline ends came to 14 bases. The CDR3 extends over 14 amino acids. Germline V CDR1 and CDR2: SGHTA, FQGNSA.

This clone was found a few times. The genes are TRBV5-1 and TRBJ1-2, with 10 bases that match TRBD1. Germline loops: CDR1 SGHRS, CDR2 YFSETQ. Unmatched junction bases numbered 4, after V lost 1 base and J lost 4 bases. The CDR3 contains 15 residues. Here the CDR3 DNA reads TGCGCCAGCAGCTTGCGGGACAGGGGCAGCTATGGCTACACCTTC. Its protein product is CASSLRDRGSYGYTF.

The CDR3 DNA follows: TGCAGCGTTGAGCTGGACAATATCGACGAGCAGTACTTC. Encoded protein: CSVELDNIDEQYF. The chain employs TRBV29-1 and TRBJ2-5; D possibly corresponds to TRBD1 (5 bases). Gene TRBJ2-7 matches the end of the DNA better, so the J call may be wrong. CDR1 and CDR2 (germline): SQVTM, ANQGSEA. The CDR3 totals 13 residues.

The chain is built from TRBV7-9 and TRBJ2-5; no firm D call. Germline CDR1 and CDR2: SEHNR and FQNEAQ (reference sequence). The CDR3 is made up of 15 amino acids. V lost 0 bases and J lost 0, with 8 bases in between. The CDR3 reads CASSLANSNQETQYF. The CDR3 DNA sequence: TGTGCCAGCAGCTTAGCGAACAGTAACCAAGAGACCCAGTACTTC.

The rearrangement uses TRBV5-1 and TRBJ2-5; tentative D call: TRBD1 (6 bases). The CDR3 extends over 17 amino acids. Trimming pared 3 bases from V and 0 bases from J, leaving 18 bases between. CDR1 and CDR2 from the germline V gene are SGHRS and YFSETQ. Here the CDR3 reads CASSSDRPATYQETQYF. CDR3 coding DNA: TGCGCCAGCAGCTCCGACAGGCCGGCTACGTACCAAGAGACCCAGTACTTC.

The chain recombines TRBV7-8 with TRBJ2-7, with 12 bases matching TRBD1. After removal of 2 bases from V and 3 bases from J, the junction contained 11 bases not matched to a gene. CDR1 and CDR2 (germline): SGHVS, FQNEAQ. This CDR3 has 18 amino acids. The CDR3 region is CASSLRRLGTGGHYEQYF. The CDR3 DNA reads as TGTGCCAGCAGCTTAAGGAGGTTGGGGACAGGGGGCCACTACGAGCAGTACTTC.

A note on this clone: A read error may account for a junction end that differs from germline. The genes are TRBV7-9 and TRBJ2-5, with D possibly being TRBD2 (6 bases). The CDR3 totals 15 residues. Germline V gene data show CDR1 as SEHNR and CDR2 as FQNEAQ (reference sequence). CDR3 region: CSSSFSRGTQETQYF. CDR3 bases: TGTTCCAGCAGCTTTTCTCGCGGGACGCAAGAGACCCAGTACTTC.